These 9 T cell receptor beta chains originate from one sample sequenced in a study of Ad26.COV2.S vaccination and SARS-CoV-2 variants. Produced via immunoSEQ multiplex PCR; TCRdb's table is partial and in-frame only. The table shows under 300,000 clones, with around 85% occurring only once. Regarding treatment: roughly 18 received Ad26.COV2.S at low or high dose, single or two shots; about 5 received placebo; per-sample allocation not given. Material that was analyzed had been drawn on day 63 after the first vaccine or placebo injection. Specimen: peripheral blood, collected in a trial of Ad26.COV2.S vaccine versus placebo. Receptors originate from a person between 18 and 59 years old who received the Ad26.COV2.S COVID-19 vaccine or a placebo.

V gene TRBV24-1 combines with J gene TRBJ1-2; the match to TRBD1 covers 10 bases. The CDR3 runs 17 residues. Trimming at V came to 3 bases and at J to 7 bases, leaving 13 bases not matched to a gene. Germline assignment: CDR1 KGHDR and CDR2 SFDVKD. DNA of the CDR3: TGTGCCACCAGTGATGTGACAGGGGGCGCGCTGTCGGGTGGCTACACCTTC. Protein: CATSDVTGGALSGGYTF.

The chain links TRBV6-2 or TRBV6-3 to TRBJ2-3, with 11 bases lining up with TRBD2. CDR1 is MNHEY, CDR2 SVGEGT, per germline. This CDR3 is 16 amino acids long. V shed 5 bases and J 5 bases; nucleotides not matched to a gene: 9. CDR3 in amino acids: CASSTPSGGIRDTQYF. CDR3 DNA: TGTGCCAGCAGTACCCCTAGCGGGGGGATCAGAGATACGCAGTATTTT.

CDR3 coding DNA: TGTGCCAGCAGCTTAGTGGCCACCGGGACAGGAACTGGAAACACCATATATTTT. Protein sequence: CASSLVATGTGTGNTIYF. The rearrangement links TRBV7-2 to TRBJ1-3, with 8 bases matching TRBD1. CDR3 size: 18 residues. Germline V gives CDR1 SGHTA, CDR2 FQGNSA. The V and J ends lost 1 base and 2 bases, in that order; junction bases with no gene match: 10.

This chain links TRBV3-1 (or the pseudogene TRBV3-2) with TRBJ2-7, with D possibly being TRBD1 (6 bases). The CDR3 sequence is 14 residues long. Per the germline V gene, CDR1 is LGHDT and CDR2 is YNNKEL (reference sequence). V lost 2 bases and J lost 5, with 13 bases in between. The CDR3 reads CASSQSRGVHEQYF. CDR3 DNA sequence: TGTGCCAGCAGCCAAAGCAGGGGTGTCCACGAGCAGTACTTC.

Of note for this clone: At one end, the junction sequence differs from germline, possibly due to a read error. This sample also contains other DNA sequences that code for the same CDR3. The chain has TRBV7-3 and TRBJ2-1, with TRBD1 matching 10 bases. The germline CDR1 and CDR2 sequences are SGHTA and FQGTGA. The CDR3 extends over 15 amino acids. This chain's CDR3 is CASSSDRGSYNEQFF. The CDR3, as DNA: TGTGCCAGCAGTTCGGACAGGGGGTCCTATAATGAGCAGTTCTTC.

V and J are TRBV7-9 and TRBJ2-3; a possible D gene is TRBD1 (5 bases). Germline V gene data show CDR1 as SEHNR and CDR2 as FQNEAQ (reference sequence). The V end lost 5 bases, the J end lost 2 bases, and 17 bases lay between the germline ends. This CDR3 comprises 16 residues. CDR3 nucleotides: TGTGCCAGCAGCCCTTTTTTAGGGGCAAACACAGATACGCAGTATTTT. It codes for CASSPFLGANTDTQYF.

This sequence joins TRBV4-2 and TRBJ1-4; 9 positions match TRBD1. The V gene end was trimmed by 0 bases and the J gene end by 5 bases; junction bases not matched to a gene: 4. This CDR3 spans 16 amino acids. Germline V gene data show CDR1 as LGHNA and CDR2 as YNFKEQ. The CDR3 DNA reads TGTGCCAGCAGCCAAGATTCCGGGACAGGGAATGAAAAACTGTTTTTT. Protein product: CASSQDSGTGNEKLFF.

The genes are TRBV6-6 and TRBJ2-2, with 10 bases identical to TRBD2. Germline-derived CDR1 and CDR2 are MNHNY and SVGAGI (reference sequence). CDR3 size: 15 residues. J lost 4 bases, V lost 2 bases, and 1 base had no gene match. The CDR3 loop is CASSYSGRGTGELFF. Written as DNA, the CDR3 is TGTGCCAGCAGTTACAGCGGGAGGGGCACCGGGGAGCTGTTTTTT.

The J gene is TRBJ2-1, the V gene TRBV27, with 8 bases aligning to TRBD2. Looked up from germline, CDR1 is MNHEY and CDR2 is SMNVEV (reference sequence). V trimming: 6 bases; J trimming: 2 bases; junction bases outside the gene matches: 12. This CDR3 contains 17 residues. DNA of the CDR3: TGTGCCAGCAGCCGTCAGGGAGTGCGGGAGGCCTACAATGAGCAGTTCTTC. Translated: CASSRQGVREAYNEQFF.